This is a list of T cell receptor beta chains from one sample in a study of blood T cell repertoires in COVID-19. TCRdb's table, derived via immunoSEQ multiplex PCR, lists solely in-frame clones and lacks some. The data hold roughly 140,000 clones, with approximately 86% observed a single time. Specimen: peripheral blood. The source of these receptors is a woman aged 70-85 years with acute or convalescent COVID-19. Each CDR3 is given with its conserved first and last residue. The D gene is left open where the match is weak. Some rows have no size entry. The others give once, few or many, or a class for an expanded clone.

clone_size: .
v_call: TRBV27
j_call: TRBJ2-7
d_call: TRBD2
cdr3_aa: CASRRDMTSGSSYEQYF
cdr3_nt: TGTGCCAGCCGCCGGGACATGACTAGCGGGAGCTCCTACGAGCAGTACTTC

clone_size: .
v_call: TRBV7-2
j_call: TRBJ2-3
d_call: TRBD1
cdr3_aa: CASSFGQGTDTQYF
cdr3_nt: TGTGCCAGCAGCTTCGGACAGGGGACAGATACGCAGTATTTT

clone_size: .
v_call: TRBV7-2
j_call: TRBJ1-3
d_call: TRBD1
cdr3_aa: CASSPRTGRFNTIYF
cdr3_nt: TGTGCCAGCAGCCCTCGGACAGGGAGGTTTAACACCATATATTTT

clone_size: .
v_call: TRBV13
j_call: TRBJ2-1
d_call: TRBD2
cdr3_aa: CASSSRLAGDNEQFF
cdr3_nt: TGTGCCAGCAGCTCAAGACTAGCGGGGGACAATGAGCAGTTCTTC

clone_size: once
v_call: TRBV6-2/TRBV6-3
j_call: TRBJ1-1
d_call: TRBD1
cdr3_aa: CASSGTAFGETEAFF
cdr3_nt: TGTGCCAGCAGCGGGACAGCCTTTGGTGAAACTGAAGCTTTCTTT

clone_size: .
v_call: TRBV7-2
j_call: TRBJ1-4
d_call: .
cdr3_aa: CASSLWGVRNEKLFF
cdr3_nt: TGTGCCAGCAGCTTATGGGGGGTGAGGAATGAAAAACTGTTTTTT

clone_size: .
v_call: TRBV4-2
j_call: TRBJ1-6
d_call: .
cdr3_aa: CASSRTGLGSPLHF
cdr3_nt: TGTGCCAGCAGCCGAACAGGGCTCGGCTCACCCCTCCACTTT

clone_size: .
v_call: TRBV5-6
j_call: TRBJ1-2
d_call: .
cdr3_aa: CASSFGGGYGYTF
cdr3_nt: TGTGCCAGCAGCTTTGGGGGCGGCTATGGCTACACCTTC

clone_size: .
v_call: TRBV14
j_call: TRBJ1-2
d_call: .
cdr3_aa: CASSQGFTGYTF
cdr3_nt: TGTGCCAGCAGCCAGGGCTTCACTGGCTACACCTTC

clone_size: once
v_call: TRBV5-1
j_call: TRBJ1-6
d_call: TRBD1
cdr3_aa: CASSLNGGSGTGPVRSPLHF
cdr3_nt: TGCGCCAGCAGCTTGAATGGAGGCTCCGGGACAGGGCCAGTAAGGTCACCCCTCCACTTT

clone_size: .
v_call: TRBV7-2
j_call: TRBJ2-5
d_call: TRBD1
cdr3_aa: CASSFRQGAGETQYF
cdr3_nt: TGTGCCAGCAGCTTCCGACAGGGGGCGGGTGAGACCCAGTACTTC

clone_size: .
v_call: TRBV18
j_call: TRBJ2-1
d_call: TRBD2
cdr3_aa: CASSPGREQFF
cdr3_nt: TGTGCCAGCTCACCCGGGAGGGAGCAGTTCTTC

clone_size: .
v_call: TRBV6-6
j_call: TRBJ2-2
d_call: TRBD2
cdr3_aa: CANGRSVGELFF
cdr3_nt: TGTGCCAACGGGAGGAGTGTCGGGGAGCTGTTTTTT

clone_size: .
v_call: TRBV7-8
j_call: TRBJ2-1
d_call: TRBD2
cdr3_aa: CASSWTSGGYNEQFF
cdr3_nt: TGTGCCAGCAGCTGGACTAGCGGGGGCTACAATGAGCAGTTCTTC

clone_size: few
v_call: TRBV19
j_call: TRBJ1-4
d_call: .
cdr3_aa: CASSLGQTTEKLFF
cdr3_nt: TGTGCCAGTAGTCTGGGGCAGACAACTGAAAAACTGTTTTTT

clone_size: .
v_call: TRBV5-6
j_call: TRBJ2-2
d_call: .
cdr3_aa: CASSFKGSPGFANTGELFF
cdr3_nt: TGTGCCAGCAGCTTCAAGGGAAGCCCGGGGTTCGCGAACACCGGGGAGCTGTTTTTT

clone_size: .
v_call: TRBV18
j_call: TRBJ1-1
d_call: TRBD1
cdr3_aa: CASSAGTGEFLGEAFF
cdr3_nt: TGTGCCAGCTCAGCGGGGACAGGGGAGTTCTTGGGTGAAGCTTTCTTT

clone_size: .
v_call: TRBV6-2/TRBV6-3
j_call: TRBJ2-3
d_call: .
cdr3_aa: CASSYIVWGGGTDTQYF
cdr3_nt: TGTGCCAGCAGTTATATCGTCTGGGGGGGCGGCACAGATACGCAGTATTTT